The text below deals with one T cell receptor (beta chain). The antigen is undetermined. Through a sample-barcoded 5' primer and a J-beta primer mix, a second PCR was run for roughly 6 to 12 cycles. TCRdb ran MiXCR on the 5' RACE reads and lists one entry per CDR3 protein. Among around 700,000 distinct CDR3 sequences listed, around a quarter were seen once. The V and J ends lost 1 base and 0 bases respectively, with 8 bases between them. Germline V CDR1 and CDR2: LGHDT, YNNKEL (reference sequence). The CDR3 loop spans 15 amino acids. This specimen belongs to a study of blood T cells in healthy people across ages. Study-wide findings and caveats: Since the PBMCs were unsorted, naive and antigen-experienced cells could not be conclusively compared. Roughly linear declines in TCR beta diversity per million T cells occurred with age.

Another study also made use of these data, one on T cells of mothers and their children. That source reports: The cDNA synthesis received all extracted RNA, at about 1.6 ug per 15 ul.

This chain uses TRBV3-1 with TRBJ2-3, with D possibly TRBD2 on 6 matching bases. The specimen was blood. The clonotype was recovered from a boy younger than 18 in good health. The CDR3 reads CASSQVAGSTDTQYF. The DNA for the CDR3 is TGTGCCAGCAGCCAAGTCGCGGGGAGCACAGATACGCAGTATTTT.